These T cell receptor beta chains were read from a single sample in a study of Ad26.COV2.S vaccination and SARS-CoV-2 variants. Profiled with immunoSEQ multiplex PCR; TCRdb holds only in-frame clones, not every one. The data hold some 350,000 clones, with roughly 88% observed a single time. The sample in question was peripheral blood, obtained in a trial of Ad26.COV2.S vaccine versus placebo. These receptors were obtained from a person aged 18-65 years who received the Ad26.COV2.S COVID-19 vaccine or a placebo. Both conserved end residues are part of each CDR3. Fields, in order: V gene, clone size, J gene, D gene, CDR3 protein, CDR3 DNA. D genes are given only for firm matches. Expanded clones are given a class, and other clones once, few, many or no size at all.

v_gene: TRBV11-1; abundance: .; j_gene: TRBJ2-1; d_gene: .; CDR3aa: CASSQYNEQFF; CDR3nt: TGTGCCAGCAGCCAATACAATGAGCAGTTCTTC
v_gene: TRBV6-5; abundance: .; j_gene: TRBJ1-2; d_gene: .; CDR3aa: CASSRDGANYGYTF; CDR3nt: TGTGCCAGCAGTCGGGACGGAGCTAACTATGGCTACACCTTC
v_gene: TRBV2; abundance: .; j_gene: TRBJ2-1; d_gene: TRBD2; CDR3aa: CASIRTSGYNEQFF; CDR3nt: TGTGCCAGCATCAGGACTAGCGGATACAATGAGCAGTTCTTC
v_gene: TRBV18; abundance: .; j_gene: TRBJ2-1; d_gene: .; CDR3aa: CASSLLYEQFF; CDR3nt: TGTGCCAGCTCACTTCTGTATGAGCAGTTCTTC
v_gene: TRBV18; abundance: once; j_gene: TRBJ2-1; d_gene: TRBD2; CDR3aa: CASSAPSGGEYNEQFF; CDR3nt: TGTGCCAGCTCGGCTCCTAGCGGGGGGGAATACAATGAGCAGTTCTTC
v_gene: TRBV25-1; abundance: .; j_gene: TRBJ2-3; d_gene: TRBD1; CDR3aa: CASSRDRGFGTDTQYF; CDR3nt: TGTGCCAGCAGCCGGGACAGGGGTTTTGGTACAGATACGCAGTATTTT
v_gene: TRBV20-1; abundance: .; j_gene: TRBJ1-1; d_gene: .; CDR3aa: CSASWENTEAFF; CDR3nt: TGCAGTGCTAGTTGGGAGAACACTGAAGCTTTCTTT
v_gene: TRBV2; abundance: .; j_gene: TRBJ1-5; d_gene: .; CDR3aa: CASSARTTSNQPQHF; CDR3nt: TGTGCCAGCAGTGCCCGGACAACTAGCAATCAGCCCCAGCATTTT
v_gene: TRBV6-2/TRBV6-3; abundance: .; j_gene: TRBJ1-5; d_gene: .; CDR3aa: CASSSQGTQSNQPQHF; CDR3nt: TGTGCCAGCAGTTCACAGGGTACCCAAAGCAATCAGCCCCAGCATTTT
v_gene: TRBV6-5; abundance: .; j_gene: TRBJ2-2; d_gene: .; CDR3aa: CASTFGDAFIGELFF; CDR3nt: TGTGCCAGCACCTTCGGGGACGCATTTATCGGGGAGCTGTTTTTT
v_gene: TRBV7-9; abundance: .; j_gene: TRBJ2-1; d_gene: .; CDR3aa: CASSLAPGGLEYNEQFF; CDR3nt: TGTGCCAGCAGCTTAGCCCCAGGGGGACTAGAATACAATGAGCAGTTCTTC
v_gene: TRBV6-2/TRBV6-3; abundance: .; j_gene: TRBJ2-7; d_gene: .; CDR3aa: CASSYGRDPEQYF; CDR3nt: TGTGCCAGCAGTTATGGCAGGGACCCCGAGCAGTACTTC
v_gene: TRBV5-4; abundance: .; j_gene: TRBJ1-1; d_gene: .; CDR3aa: CASSSPGVRDTEAFF; CDR3nt: TGTGCCAGCAGCTCCCCAGGGGTTCGGGACACTGAAGCTTTCTTT
v_gene: TRBV6-5; abundance: .; j_gene: TRBJ1-2; d_gene: .; CDR3aa: CASPAAKSDYGYTF; CDR3nt: TGTGCCAGTCCGGCGGCCAAGTCGGACTATGGCTACACCTTC
v_gene: TRBV6-2/TRBV6-3; abundance: .; j_gene: TRBJ2-2; d_gene: TRBD2; CDR3aa: CASSYPGLAGVRELFF; CDR3nt: TGTGCCAGCAGTTACCCGGGACTAGCGGGGGTCCGGGAGCTGTTTTTT
v_gene: TRBV7-2; abundance: .; j_gene: TRBJ1-5; d_gene: TRBD1; CDR3aa: CASSYTGTGANQPQHF; CDR3nt: TGTGCCAGCAGTTATACCGGGACAGGGGCCAATCAGCCCCAGCATTTT
v_gene: TRBV7-2; abundance: once; j_gene: TRBJ1-1; d_gene: .; CDR3aa: CASKVHMNTEAFF; CDR3nt: TGTGCCAGCAAGGTCCACATGAACACTGAAGCTTTCTTT
v_gene: TRBV18; abundance: .; j_gene: TRBJ2-7; d_gene: TRBD1; CDR3aa: CASSPGGTVYEQYF; CDR3nt: TGTGCCAGCTCCCCAGGGGGTACGGTCTACGAGCAGTACTTC
v_gene: TRBV13; abundance: .; j_gene: TRBJ2-7; d_gene: .; CDR3aa: CASSGTRWGIYEQYF; CDR3nt: TGTGCCAGCTCGGGGACGCGATGGGGGATCTACGAGCAGTACTTC
v_gene: TRBV27; abundance: .; j_gene: TRBJ1-3; d_gene: .; CDR3aa: CASSSLGAGNTIYF; CDR3nt: TGTGCCAGCAGTTCCCTCGGGGCTGGAAACACCATATATTTT
v_gene: TRBV7-9; abundance: .; j_gene: TRBJ1-5; d_gene: .; CDR3aa: CASSSLTDQPQHF; CDR3nt: TGTGCCAGCAGCTCCCTTACGGATCAGCCCCAGCATTTT
v_gene: TRBV4-1; abundance: .; j_gene: TRBJ2-2; d_gene: TRBD2; CDR3aa: CASSQKSGITGELFF; CDR3nt: TGCGCCAGCAGCCAAAAGAGCGGGATTACCGGGGAGCTGTTTTTT
v_gene: TRBV27; abundance: .; j_gene: TRBJ2-7; d_gene: .; CDR3aa: CASSLVSPSDEQYF; CDR3nt: TGTGCCAGCAGTTTGGTTAGCCCATCCGACGAGCAGTACTTC
v_gene: TRBV5-5; abundance: .; j_gene: TRBJ2-1; d_gene: .; CDR3aa: CASSPIRQTYNEQFF; CDR3nt: TGTGCCAGCAGCCCAATTCGACAAACCTACAATGAGCAGTTCTTC
v_gene: TRBV18; abundance: few; j_gene: TRBJ1-1; d_gene: .; CDR3aa: CASSPPSSGKAFF; CDR3nt: TGTGCCAGCTCACCACCGTCATCGGGGAAAGCTTTCTTT
v_gene: TRBV5-6; abundance: .; j_gene: TRBJ1-5; d_gene: TRBD1; CDR3aa: CASSYATGSSNQPQHF; CDR3nt: TGTGCCAGCAGCTACGCGACAGGGAGTAGCAATCAGCCCCAGCATTTT
v_gene: TRBV18; abundance: .; j_gene: TRBJ1-1; d_gene: .; CDR3aa: CASSPYGQPEAFF; CDR3nt: TGTGCCAGCTCACCTTACGGACAGCCTGAAGCTTTCTTT
v_gene: TRBV5-1; abundance: .; j_gene: TRBJ1-6; d_gene: .; CDR3aa: CASSSNGSPLHF; CDR3nt: TGCGCCAGCAGCTCGAATGGTTCACCCCTCCACTTT
v_gene: TRBV20-1; abundance: .; j_gene: TRBJ1-2; d_gene: .; CDR3aa: CSASTRTAYGYTF; CDR3nt: TGCAGTGCTAGTACGAGGACGGCATATGGCTACACCTTC
v_gene: TRBV10-3; abundance: .; j_gene: TRBJ1-2; d_gene: .; CDR3aa: CAVRQGSDGYTF; CDR3nt: TGTGCCGTACGCCAGGGATCAGATGGCTACACCTTC
v_gene: TRBV2; abundance: once; j_gene: TRBJ2-5; d_gene: .; CDR3aa: CASSLQETQYF; CDR3nt: TGTGCCAGCAGTTTGCAAGAGACCCAGTACTTC
v_gene: TRBV11-2; abundance: .; j_gene: TRBJ1-3; d_gene: .; CDR3aa: CASSSIRDRNTIYF; CDR3nt: TGTGCCAGCAGCTCAATCCGGGACAGAAACACCATATATTTT